The present entry profiles one TCR beta chain with its context. As yet, its antigen is unknown. Germline V gives CDR1 MRHNA, CDR2 SNTAGT. The CDR3 totals 14 residues. V was shortened by 0 bases and J by 5 bases, with 10 bases between the two germline ends. The data were obtained in a study of chemoradiotherapy in HPV16-positive cancers. Sequencing used immunoSEQ multiplex PCR; TCRdb keeps in-frame clones, though not all of them. The sample carries about 5,400 clones, about 88% recorded once. Findings and caveats of the study: Candidate HPV-specific clones and E7-related TCR motifs grew in tumor during treatment.

This specimen was blood, taken from a patient who underwent chemoradiotherapy. The origin of this receptor is a human donor with HPV-associated anogenital cancer. The chain has TRBV6-4 and TRBJ1-1, with D possibly matching TRBD1 (5 bases). The CDR3: CASSDSSRATEAFF. In DNA form, the CDR3 reads TGTGCCAGCAGTGACTCGAGCAGGGCGACTGAAGCTTTCTTT.